This TCR beta chain was identified during a study of T cell repertoires in cytomegalovirus infection. Study details: Well-studied HLA-B-restricted CMV epitopes were used in the study alongside recently identified HLA-C-restricted ones. Indications came from public TCR beta signatures; they pointed to CMV infection and to a matching HLA type.

TCRdb reprocessed the reads via MiXCR and lists one record per CDR3 protein. The sample lists approximately 120,000 distinct CDR3 sequences; less than 30% were seen once. V lost 5 bases and J lost 2, with 7 bases in between. CDR3 length: 12 amino acids. In germline, CDR1 is SEHNR, CDR2 FQNEAQ (reference sequence). Study outcomes and limitations: Carriage of CMV together with the relevant HLA was identifiable through cumulative public TCR beta family frequency. The ex vivo response was dominated by HLA-C-restricted CMV-specific TCR beta clonotypes.

In regard to this clonotype: Antigen specificity is unknown.

The sequencing here drew on CD8+ T cells from cultured PBMCs, taken from culture after CMV antigen stimulation. This TCR was sampled from a human donor in good health (CMV status not recorded). Some clones in this sample may be carry-over from other donors' samples. The V call is TRBV7-9, the J call TRBJ2-7, with a possible D match to TRBD2 (5 bases). The CDR3: CASSRGPYEQYF. The CDR3 DNA sequence: TGTGCCAGCAGCCGAGGGCCCTACGAGCAGTACTTC.